The 3 T cell receptor beta chains below were found in one sample sequenced in a study of CD8 T cells in Susac syndrome. With random hexamers, roughly 0.45 to 1 ug RNA was reverse transcribed. TCRdb used MiXCR to reprocess the immunoSEQ multiplex PCR reads, holding one entry per CDR3 protein. The table lists under 150,000 distinct CDR3 sequences, around 93% of them singletons. Sequencing was carried out using CD4+ T cells from PBMCs. These receptors all stem from a human donor with Susac syndrome.

This chain links TRBV15 with TRBJ1-1; a weak D match, TRBD1 (6 bases). There are 14 residues in the CDR3. Trimming took off 5 bases at V and 1 base at J, with 11 bases between the two ends. Germline V gene lookup returns CDR1 LNHNV and CDR2 YYDKDF (reference sequence). CDR3 in amino acids: CATSPRTENTEAFF. DNA of the CDR3: TGTGCCACCAGCCCGAGGACAGAGAACACTGAAGCTTTCTTT.

This rearrangement joins TRBV3-1 to TRBJ2-2; tentatively, D is TRBD1 (6 bases). Germline lookup yields CDR1 LGHDT and CDR2 YNNKEL (reference sequence). This CDR3 is built from 14 residues. V gave up 1 base and J gave up 9 bases, with 12 bases separating them. CDR3 protein: CASSQGTAIRELFF. CDR3 coding DNA: TGTGCCAGCAGCCAAGGGACAGCGATCCGGGAGCTGTTTTTT. Complete variable domain (other parts from reference TRBV3-1 and TRBJ2-2): DTAVSQTPKYLVTQMGNDKSIKCEQNLGHDTMYWYKQDSKKFLKIMFSYNNKELIINETVPNRFSPKSPDKAHLNLHINSLELGDSAVYFCASSQGTAIRELFFGEGSRLTVL.

The chain couples TRBV9 to TRBJ1-1; D unclear. Germline V gene data show CDR1 as SGDLS and CDR2 as YYNGEE. The CDR3 runs to 15 residues. Between the trimmed V and J ends, which lost 0 bases and 5 bases, there was a span of 14 bases. The CDR3: CASSVGPGPGTEAFF. The CDR3 DNA reads as TGTGCCAGCAGCGTAGGCCCAGGCCCGGGGACTGAAGCTTTCTTT.